The entry that follows covers one T cell receptor beta chain sequence. This sample was taken from a study of PD-1 blockade in classical Hodgkin lymphoma. Using immunoSEQ multiplex PCR, the repertoire was profiled, and TCRdb retains in-frame clones only, with some absent. The repertoire includes about 31,000 clones, about 81% of them detected once, and approximately 18% sits in the top ten. The time point: cycle 4 day 1 (C4D1), after more than five weeks of nivolumab. Autologous stem cell transplantation was followed by relapse in every patient, and brentuximab vedotin exposure varied. This CDR3 is built from 11 residues. Germline CDR1 and CDR2: MNHNY and SVGAGI (reference sequence). The ends were cut back, 8 bases at V and 2 bases at J, with 6 bases in the middle.

The receptor was derived from a human donor with classical Hodgkin lymphoma. The chain employs TRBV6-6 and TRBJ1-1; D ambiguous. The sequencing here drew on peripheral blood mononuclear cells (PBMCs), taken before the fourth cycle of nivolumab. As DNA, the CDR3 is TGTGCCAGCGGAGAAAACACTGAAGCTTTCTTT. Protein: CASGENTEAFF.